One sample yielded the 3 T cell receptor beta chains listed below, sequenced in a study of T cells in Graves' hyperthyroidism and ophthalmopathy. Using RNA transcripts as the source, TCR beta CDR3 regions were amplified. First-round RT-PCR targeting the TCR CDR3 was performed with the HTBI primer set. TCRdb recomputed calls from the multiplex PCR reads with MiXCR, one row per CDR3 protein. The sample lists around 520,000 distinct CDR3 sequences, around an eighth occurring once. Sequenced: blood. The receptors originated from a woman aged 18-29 years with Graves' hyperthyroidism.

In this sample, this clonotype is medium-sized. The CDR3 loop is CASSPTSGVTDTQYF. CDR3 bases: TGTGCCAGCAGCCCGACTAGCGGGGTCACAGATACGCAGTATTTT. The chain recombines TRBV11-2 with TRBJ2-3; 11 bases line up with TRBD2. V dropped 5 bases and J dropped 2; count of bases not matched to a gene: 3. Germline V gives CDR1 SGHAT, CDR2 FQNNGV. The CDR3 runs 15 residues.

This clonotype was observed at least ten times. V gene TRBV19 combines with J gene TRBJ1-1; maybe TRBD1 (5 bases). V lost 3 bases, J lost 2 bases, and 16 bases lay in between. The length of the CDR3 is 16 residues. Germline values: CDR1 LNHDA, CDR2 SQIVND (reference sequence). The CDR3 is CASSMRQGKINTEAFF. The CDR3 coding sequence is TGTGCCAGTAGTATGCGGCAGGGTAAAATCAACACTGAAGCTTTCTTT.

The sample holds many counts of this clonotype. The rearrangement links TRBV7-3 to TRBJ1-1; D not certain. The CDR3 length is 15 residues. The germline V and J ends were trimmed by 2 bases and 0 bases, with 10 bases remaining between them. Germline CDR1 is SGHTA and CDR2 is FQGTGA. The DNA of the CDR3 is TGTGCCAGCAGCTTATTGGCCAGAATGAACACTGAAGCTTTCTTT. It codes for CASSLLARMNTEAFF.